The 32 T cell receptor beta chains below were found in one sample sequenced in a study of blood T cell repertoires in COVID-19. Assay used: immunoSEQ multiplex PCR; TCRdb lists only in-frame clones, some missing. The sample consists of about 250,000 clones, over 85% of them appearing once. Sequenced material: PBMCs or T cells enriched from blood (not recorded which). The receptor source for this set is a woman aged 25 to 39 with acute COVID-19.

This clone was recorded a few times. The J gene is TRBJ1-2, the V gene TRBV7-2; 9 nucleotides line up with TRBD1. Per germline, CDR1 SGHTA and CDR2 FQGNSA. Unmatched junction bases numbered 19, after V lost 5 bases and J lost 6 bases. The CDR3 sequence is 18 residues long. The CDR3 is CASSPRWGTGSAYDGYTF. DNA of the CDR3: TGTGCCAGCAGCCCGAGGTGGGGGACAGGGAGCGCGTATGATGGCTACACCTTC.

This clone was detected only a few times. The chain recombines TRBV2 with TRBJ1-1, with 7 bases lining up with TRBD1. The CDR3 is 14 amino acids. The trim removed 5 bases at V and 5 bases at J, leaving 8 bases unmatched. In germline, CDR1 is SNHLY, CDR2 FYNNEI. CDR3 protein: CASSLYRDSTEAFF. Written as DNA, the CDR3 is TGTGCCAGCAGTTTATACCGGGACAGTACTGAAGCTTTCTTT. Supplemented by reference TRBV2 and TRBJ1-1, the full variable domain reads EPEVTQTPSHQVTQMGQEVILRCVPISNHLYFYWYRQILGQKVEFLVSFYNNEISEKSEIFDDQFSVERPDGSNFTLKIRSTKLEDSAMYFCASSLYRDSTEAFFGQGTRLTVV.

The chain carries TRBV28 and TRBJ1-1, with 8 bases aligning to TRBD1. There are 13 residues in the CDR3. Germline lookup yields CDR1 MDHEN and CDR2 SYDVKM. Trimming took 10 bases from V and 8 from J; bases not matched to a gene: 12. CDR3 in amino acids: CAIRTGRVREAFF. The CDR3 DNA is TGTGCCATTCGGACAGGGAGGGTGAGGGAAGCTTTCTTT.

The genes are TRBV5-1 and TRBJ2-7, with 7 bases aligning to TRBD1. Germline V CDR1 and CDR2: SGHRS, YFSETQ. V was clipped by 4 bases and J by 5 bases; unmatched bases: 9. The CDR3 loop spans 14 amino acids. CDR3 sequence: CASSPFDREHEQYF. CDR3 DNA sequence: TGCGCCAGCAGCCCCTTCGACAGGGAACACGAGCAGTACTTC.

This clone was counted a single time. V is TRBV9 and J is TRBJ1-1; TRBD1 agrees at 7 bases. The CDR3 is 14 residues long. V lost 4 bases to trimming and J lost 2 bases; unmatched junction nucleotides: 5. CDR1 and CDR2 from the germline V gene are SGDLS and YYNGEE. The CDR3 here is CASSRTGDNTEAFF. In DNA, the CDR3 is TGTGCCAGCAGCCGAACAGGGGATAACACTGAAGCTTTCTTT.

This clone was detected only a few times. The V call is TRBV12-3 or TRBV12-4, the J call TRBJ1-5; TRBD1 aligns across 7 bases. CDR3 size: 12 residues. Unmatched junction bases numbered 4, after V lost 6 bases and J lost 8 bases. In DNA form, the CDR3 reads TGTGCCAGCAGCAGGGGGATGGAGCCCCAGCATTTT. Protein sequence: CASSRGMEPQHF.

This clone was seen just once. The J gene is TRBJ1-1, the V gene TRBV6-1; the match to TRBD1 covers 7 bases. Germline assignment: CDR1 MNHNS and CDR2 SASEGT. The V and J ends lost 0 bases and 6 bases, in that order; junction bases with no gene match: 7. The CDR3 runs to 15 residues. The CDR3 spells CASSEAGQGVAEAFF. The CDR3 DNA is TGTGCCAGCAGTGAAGCGGGCCAGGGGGTCGCTGAAGCTTTCTTT.

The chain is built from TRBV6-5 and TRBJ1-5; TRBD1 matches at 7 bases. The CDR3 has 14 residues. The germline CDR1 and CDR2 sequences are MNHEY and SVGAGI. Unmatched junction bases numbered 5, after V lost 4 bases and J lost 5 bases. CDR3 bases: TGTGCCAGCAGTTCAACGACAGGGTATCAGCCCCAGCATTTT. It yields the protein CASSSTTGYQPQHF.

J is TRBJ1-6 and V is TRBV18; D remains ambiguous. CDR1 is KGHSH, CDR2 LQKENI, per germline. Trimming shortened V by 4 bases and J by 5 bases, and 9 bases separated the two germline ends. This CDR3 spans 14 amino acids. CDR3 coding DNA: TGTGCCAGCTCACGAAATGACAATAATTCACCCCTCCACTTT. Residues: CASSRNDNNSPLHF.

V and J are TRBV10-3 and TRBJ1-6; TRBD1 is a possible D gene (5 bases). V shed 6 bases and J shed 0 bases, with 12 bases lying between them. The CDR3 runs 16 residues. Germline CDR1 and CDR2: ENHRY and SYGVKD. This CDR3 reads CAISGTSSSYNSPLHF. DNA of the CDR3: TGTGCCATCAGCGGGACTTCTAGCTCCTATAATTCACCCCTCCACTTT.

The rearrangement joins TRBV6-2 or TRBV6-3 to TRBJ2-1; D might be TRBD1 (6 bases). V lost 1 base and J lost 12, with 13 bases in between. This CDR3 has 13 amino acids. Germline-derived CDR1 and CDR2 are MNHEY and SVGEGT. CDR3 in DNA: TGTGCCAGCAGTTACTTGACAGTACAGGGGCAGTTCTTC. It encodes CASSYLTVQGQFF.

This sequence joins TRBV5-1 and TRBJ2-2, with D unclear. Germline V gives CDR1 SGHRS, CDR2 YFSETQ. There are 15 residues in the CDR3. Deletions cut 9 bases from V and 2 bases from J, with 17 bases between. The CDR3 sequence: CATQPPGFNTGELFF. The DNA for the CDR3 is TGCGCCACCCAACCCCCAGGCTTTAACACCGGGGAGCTGTTTTTT.

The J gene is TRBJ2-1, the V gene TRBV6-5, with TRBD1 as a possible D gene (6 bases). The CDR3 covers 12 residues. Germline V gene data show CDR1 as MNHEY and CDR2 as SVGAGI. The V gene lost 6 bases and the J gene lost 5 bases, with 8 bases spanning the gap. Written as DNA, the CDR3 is TGTGCCAGCAGCCGGACAGACAATGAGCAGTTCTTC. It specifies CASSRTDNEQFF.

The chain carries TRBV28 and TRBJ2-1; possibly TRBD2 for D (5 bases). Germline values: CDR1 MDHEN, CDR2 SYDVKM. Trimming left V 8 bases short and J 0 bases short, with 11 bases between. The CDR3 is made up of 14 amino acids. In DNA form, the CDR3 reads TGTGCCAGCGAATTAGCGAACTCCTACAATGAGCAGTTCTTC. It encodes CASELANSYNEQFF.

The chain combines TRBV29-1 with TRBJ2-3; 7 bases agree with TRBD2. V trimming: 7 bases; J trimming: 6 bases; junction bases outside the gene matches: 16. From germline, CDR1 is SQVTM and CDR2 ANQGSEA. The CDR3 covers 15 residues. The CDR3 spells CSAPMGGTLVDTQYF. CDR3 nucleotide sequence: TGCAGCGCCCCTATGGGGGGGACGCTAGTTGATACGCAGTATTTT.

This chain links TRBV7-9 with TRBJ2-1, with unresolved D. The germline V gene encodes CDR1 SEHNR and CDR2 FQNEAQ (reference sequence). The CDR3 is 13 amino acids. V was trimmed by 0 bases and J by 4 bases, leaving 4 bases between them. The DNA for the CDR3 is TGTGCCAGCAGCTTAGCTCAGTACAATGAGCAGTTCTTC. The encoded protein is CASSLAQYNEQFF.

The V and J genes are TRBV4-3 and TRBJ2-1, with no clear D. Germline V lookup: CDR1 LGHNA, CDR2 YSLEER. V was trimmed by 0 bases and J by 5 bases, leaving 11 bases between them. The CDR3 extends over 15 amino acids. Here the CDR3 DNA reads TGCGCCAGCAGCCAAGATCCAGGCACCAACAATGAGCAGTTCTTC. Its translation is CASSQDPGTNNEQFF.

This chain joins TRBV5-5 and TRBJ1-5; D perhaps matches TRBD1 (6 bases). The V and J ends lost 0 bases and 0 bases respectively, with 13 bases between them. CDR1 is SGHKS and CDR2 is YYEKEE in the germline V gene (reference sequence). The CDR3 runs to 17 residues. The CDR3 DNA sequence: TGTGCCAGCAGCTTGGGAGACAGGAGTTATAGCAATCAGCCCCAGCATTTT. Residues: CASSLGDRSYSNQPQHF.

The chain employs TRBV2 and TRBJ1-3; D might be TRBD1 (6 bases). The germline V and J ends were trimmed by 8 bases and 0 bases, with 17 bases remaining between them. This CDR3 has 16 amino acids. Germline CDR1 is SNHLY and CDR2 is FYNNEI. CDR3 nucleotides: TGTGCCAGCGGGGGGGCGGCGTCTTACTCTGGAAACACCATATATTTT. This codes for CASGGAASYSGNTIYF.

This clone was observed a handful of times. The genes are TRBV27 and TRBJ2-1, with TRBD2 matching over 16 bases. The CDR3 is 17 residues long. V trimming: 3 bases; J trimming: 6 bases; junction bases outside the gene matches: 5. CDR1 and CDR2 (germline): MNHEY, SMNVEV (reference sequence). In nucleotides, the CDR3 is TGTGCCAGCAGTTTCTCAGGGACTAGCGGGGGGGGCAATGAGCAGTTCTTC. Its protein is CASSFSGTSGGGNEQFF.

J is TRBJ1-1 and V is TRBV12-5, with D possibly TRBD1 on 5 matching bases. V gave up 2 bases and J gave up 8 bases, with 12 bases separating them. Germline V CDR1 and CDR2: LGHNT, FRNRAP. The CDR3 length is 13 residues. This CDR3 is CASGLWGQAEAFF. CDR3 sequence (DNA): TGTGCTAGTGGTTTGTGGGGCCAGGCAGAAGCTTTCTTT.

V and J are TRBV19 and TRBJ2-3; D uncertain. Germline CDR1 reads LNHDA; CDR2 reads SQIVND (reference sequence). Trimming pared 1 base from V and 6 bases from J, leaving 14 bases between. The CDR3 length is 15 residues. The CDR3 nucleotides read TGTGCCAGTAGTATAGGAGACTTTAGGTCCGATACGCAGTATTTT. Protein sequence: CASSIGDFRSDTQYF.

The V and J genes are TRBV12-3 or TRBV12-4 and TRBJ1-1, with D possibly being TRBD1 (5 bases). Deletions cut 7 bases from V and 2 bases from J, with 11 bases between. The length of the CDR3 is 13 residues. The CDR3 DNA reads TGTGCCAGCATCAGGGAACCAAACACTGAAGCTTTCTTT. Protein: CASIREPNTEAFF.

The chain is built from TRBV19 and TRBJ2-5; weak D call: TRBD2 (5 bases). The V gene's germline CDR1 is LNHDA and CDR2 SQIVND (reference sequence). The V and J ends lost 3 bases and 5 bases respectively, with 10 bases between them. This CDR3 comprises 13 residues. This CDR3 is CASSMVWRETQYF. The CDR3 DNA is TGTGCCAGTAGTATGGTCTGGAGGGAGACCCAGTACTTC.

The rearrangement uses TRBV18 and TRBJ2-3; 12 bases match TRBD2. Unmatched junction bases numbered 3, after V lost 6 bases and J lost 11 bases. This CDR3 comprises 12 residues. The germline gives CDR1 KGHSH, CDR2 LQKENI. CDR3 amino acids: CASSMTSGGQYF. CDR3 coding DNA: TGTGCCAGCTCGATGACTAGCGGGGGGCAGTATTTT.

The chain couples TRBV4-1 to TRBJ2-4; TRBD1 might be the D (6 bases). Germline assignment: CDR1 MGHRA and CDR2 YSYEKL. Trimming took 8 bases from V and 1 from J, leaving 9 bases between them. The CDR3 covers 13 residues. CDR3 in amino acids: CASEGVAKNIQYF. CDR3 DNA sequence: TGCGCCAGCGAGGGGGTCGCCAAAAACATTCAGTACTTC.

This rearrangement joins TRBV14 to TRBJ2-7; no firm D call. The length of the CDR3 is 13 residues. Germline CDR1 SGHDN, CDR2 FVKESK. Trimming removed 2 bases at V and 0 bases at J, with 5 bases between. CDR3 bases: TGTGCCAGCAGCCAAAGAGCCTCCTACGAGCAGTACTTC. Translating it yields CASSQRASYEQYF.

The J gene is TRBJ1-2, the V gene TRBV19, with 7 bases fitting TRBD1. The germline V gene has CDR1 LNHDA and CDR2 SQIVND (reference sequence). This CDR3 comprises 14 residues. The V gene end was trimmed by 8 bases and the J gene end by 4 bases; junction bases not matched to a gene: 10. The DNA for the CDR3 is TGTGCCAGTGGTTTCTTGGGGACAGTCTATGGCTACACCTTC. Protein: CASGFLGTVYGYTF.

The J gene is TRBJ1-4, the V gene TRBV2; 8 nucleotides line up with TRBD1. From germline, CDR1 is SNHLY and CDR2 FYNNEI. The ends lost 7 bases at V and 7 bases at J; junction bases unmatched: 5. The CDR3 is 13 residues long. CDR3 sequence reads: CASTGTGVEKLFF. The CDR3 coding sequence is TGTGCCAGCACGGGGACAGGCGTTGAAAAACTGTTTTTT.

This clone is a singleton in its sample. CDR3 DNA: TGTGCCTGGGCCAGGACAGGGCTCGTTACGAACTATGGCTACACCTTC. Amino acid sequence: CAWARTGLVTNYGYTF. The rearrangement links TRBV30 to TRBJ1-2; 8 bases align to TRBD1. This CDR3 is 16 amino acids long. CDR1 and CDR2 (germline): GTSNPN, SVGIG (reference sequence). Losses at the gene ends were 5 bases for V and 2 bases for J; bases not matched to a gene: 13. Full variable domain (rest looked up from reference TRBV30 and TRBJ1-2): SQTIHQWPATLVQPVGSPLSLECTVEGTSNPNLYWYRQAAGRGLQLLFYSVGIGQISSEVPQNLSASRPQDRQFILSSKKLLLSDSGFYLCAWARTGLVTNYGYTFGSGTRLTVV.

In DNA, the CDR3 is TGTGCCAGCAGTCCCCCTTTGATTCTCGGGACATACGAGCAGTACTTC. This translates into CASSPPLILGTYEQYF. This chain joins TRBV2 and TRBJ2-7; D is possibly TRBD1 (6 bases). The V gene lost 5 bases and the J gene lost 4 bases, with 21 bases spanning the gap. CDR3 length equals 16 residues. Germline V lookup: CDR1 SNHLY, CDR2 FYNNEI.

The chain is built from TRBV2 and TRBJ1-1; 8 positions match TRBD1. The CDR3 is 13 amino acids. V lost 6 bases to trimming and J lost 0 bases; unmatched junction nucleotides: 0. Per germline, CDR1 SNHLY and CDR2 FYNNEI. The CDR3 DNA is TGTGCCAGCAGGGGACAGGTGAACACTGAAGCTTTCTTT. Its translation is CASRGQVNTEAFF.